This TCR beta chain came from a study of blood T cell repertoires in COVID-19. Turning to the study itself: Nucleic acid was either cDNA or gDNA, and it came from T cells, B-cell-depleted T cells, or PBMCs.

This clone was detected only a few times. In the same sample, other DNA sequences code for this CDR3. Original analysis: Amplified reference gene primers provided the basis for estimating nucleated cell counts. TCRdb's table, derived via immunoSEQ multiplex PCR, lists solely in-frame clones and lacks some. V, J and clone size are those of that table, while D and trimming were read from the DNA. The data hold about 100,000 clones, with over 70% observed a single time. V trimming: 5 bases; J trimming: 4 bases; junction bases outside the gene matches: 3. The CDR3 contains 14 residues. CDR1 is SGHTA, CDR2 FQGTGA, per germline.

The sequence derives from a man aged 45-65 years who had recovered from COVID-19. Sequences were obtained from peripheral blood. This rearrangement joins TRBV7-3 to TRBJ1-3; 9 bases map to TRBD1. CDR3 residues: CASSPGTGGNTIYF. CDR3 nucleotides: TGTGCCAGCAGCCCCGGGACAGGGGGAAACACCATATATTTT.